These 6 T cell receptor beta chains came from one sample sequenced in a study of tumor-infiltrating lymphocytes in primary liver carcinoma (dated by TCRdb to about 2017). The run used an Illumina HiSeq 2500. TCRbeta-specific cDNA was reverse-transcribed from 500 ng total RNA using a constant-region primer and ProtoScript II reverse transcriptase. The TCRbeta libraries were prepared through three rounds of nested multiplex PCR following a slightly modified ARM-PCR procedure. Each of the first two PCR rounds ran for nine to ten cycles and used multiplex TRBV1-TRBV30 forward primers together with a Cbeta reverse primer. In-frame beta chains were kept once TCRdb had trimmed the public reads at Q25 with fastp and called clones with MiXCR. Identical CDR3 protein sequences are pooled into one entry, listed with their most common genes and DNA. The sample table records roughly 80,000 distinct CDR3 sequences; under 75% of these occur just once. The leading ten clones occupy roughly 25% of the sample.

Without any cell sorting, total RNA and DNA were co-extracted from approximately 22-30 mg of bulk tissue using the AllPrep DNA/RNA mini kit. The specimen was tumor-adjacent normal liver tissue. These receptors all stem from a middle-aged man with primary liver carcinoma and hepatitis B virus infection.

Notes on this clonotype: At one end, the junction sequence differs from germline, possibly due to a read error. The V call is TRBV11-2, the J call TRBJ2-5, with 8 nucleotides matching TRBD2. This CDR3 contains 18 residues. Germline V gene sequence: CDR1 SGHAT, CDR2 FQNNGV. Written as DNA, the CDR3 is TGTGCCAGCAGCTTAAATCCGTGGTCCAGCGGGAGAGGAGAGACCCAATACTTC. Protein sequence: CASSLNPWSSGRGETQYF.

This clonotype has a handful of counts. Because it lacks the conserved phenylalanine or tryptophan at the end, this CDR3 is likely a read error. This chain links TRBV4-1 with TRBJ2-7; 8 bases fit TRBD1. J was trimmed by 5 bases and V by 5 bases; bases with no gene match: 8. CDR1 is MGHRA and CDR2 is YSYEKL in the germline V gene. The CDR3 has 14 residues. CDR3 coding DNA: TGCGCCAGCAGCGAAGGACAGGGTGGTCACGAGCAGTACATC. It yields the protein CASSEGQGGHEQYI.

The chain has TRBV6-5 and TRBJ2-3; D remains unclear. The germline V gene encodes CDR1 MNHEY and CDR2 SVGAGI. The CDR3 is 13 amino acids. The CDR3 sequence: CAISYGESDTQYF. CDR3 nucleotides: TGTGCTATCAGTTACGGCGAGTCGGATACGCAGTATTTT.

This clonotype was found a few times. The CDR3 sequence: CASSPAAGGYNEQFF. The CDR3 nucleotides read TGTGCCAGCAGTCCGGCAGCGGGAGGTTACAATGAGCAGTTCTTC. V and J are TRBV6-5 and TRBJ2-1; TRBD2 matches at 9 bases. The CDR3 is 15 residues long. CDR1 is MNHEY and CDR2 is SVGAGI in the germline V gene. The ends lost 5 bases at V and 4 bases at J; junction bases unmatched: 6.

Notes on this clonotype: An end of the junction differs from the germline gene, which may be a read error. CDR3 sequence: CVSSQGARSDQYF. DNA of the CDR3: TGTGTCAGCAGTCAGGGGGCCCGGTCCGACCAGTACTTC. The V and J genes are TRBV6-1 and TRBJ2-7, with 8 bases aligning to TRBD1. This CDR3 spans 13 amino acids. The germline gives CDR1 MNHNS, CDR2 SASEGT.

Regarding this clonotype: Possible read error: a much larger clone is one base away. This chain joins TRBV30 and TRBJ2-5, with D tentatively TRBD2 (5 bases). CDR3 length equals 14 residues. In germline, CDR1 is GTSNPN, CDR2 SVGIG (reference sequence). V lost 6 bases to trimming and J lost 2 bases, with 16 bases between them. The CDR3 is CACNNRAGQETQYF. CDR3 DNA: TGTGCCTGTAACAATCGGGCGGGTCAAGAGACCCAGTACTTC.